The table lists the clone carrying this TCR beta chain with a few counts. The record originates from a study of blood T cell repertoires in COVID-19. V gave up 6 bases and J gave up 6 bases, with 15 bases separating them. The CDR3 totals 13 residues. Assay used: immunoSEQ multiplex PCR; TCRdb lists only in-frame clones, some missing. The table has more than 45,000 clones, about nine tenths seen once; the top ten hold 9.2%. The chain carries TRBV12-3 or TRBV12-4 and TRBJ2-7; weak D call: TRBD1 (5 bases). This sequence originates from a human donor in a cohort sampled during active COVID-19. Material: peripheral blood. Here the CDR3 DNA reads TGTGCCAGCAGCCTAGGGTGGGGCCGCGAGCAGTACTTC. It is translated as CASSLGWGREQYF.